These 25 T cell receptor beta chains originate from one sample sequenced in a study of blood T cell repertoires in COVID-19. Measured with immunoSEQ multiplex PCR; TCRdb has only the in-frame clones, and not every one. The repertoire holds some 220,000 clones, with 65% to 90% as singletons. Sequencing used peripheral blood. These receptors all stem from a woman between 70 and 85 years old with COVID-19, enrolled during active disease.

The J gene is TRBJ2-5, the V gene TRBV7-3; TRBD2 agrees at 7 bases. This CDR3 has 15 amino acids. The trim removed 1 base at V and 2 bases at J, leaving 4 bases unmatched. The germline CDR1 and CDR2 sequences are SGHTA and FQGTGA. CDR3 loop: CASSLRGGPQETQYF. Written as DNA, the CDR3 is TGTGCCAGCAGCTTAAGGGGAGGGCCGCAAGAGACCCAGTACTTC.

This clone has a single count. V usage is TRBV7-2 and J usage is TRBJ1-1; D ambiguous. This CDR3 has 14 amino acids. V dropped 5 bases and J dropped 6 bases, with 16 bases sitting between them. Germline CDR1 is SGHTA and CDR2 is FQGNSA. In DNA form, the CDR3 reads TGTGCCAGCAGCGGGCGTGATTGGGTCGCTGAAGCTTTCTTT. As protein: CASSGRDWVAEAFF.

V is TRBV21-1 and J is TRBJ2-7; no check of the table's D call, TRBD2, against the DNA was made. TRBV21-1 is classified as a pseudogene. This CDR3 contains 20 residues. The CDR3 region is CASSKKYRVYSGTSSYEQYF. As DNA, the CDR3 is TGTGCCAGCAGCAAGAAATACAGGGTTTACAGCGGGACCAGCTCCTACGAGCAGTACTTC.

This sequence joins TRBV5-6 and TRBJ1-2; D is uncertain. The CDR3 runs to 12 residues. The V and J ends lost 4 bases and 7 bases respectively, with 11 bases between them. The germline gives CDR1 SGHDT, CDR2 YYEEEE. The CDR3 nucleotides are TGTGCCAGCAGCACAAGGACTGCTGGCTACACCTTC. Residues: CASSTRTAGYTF.

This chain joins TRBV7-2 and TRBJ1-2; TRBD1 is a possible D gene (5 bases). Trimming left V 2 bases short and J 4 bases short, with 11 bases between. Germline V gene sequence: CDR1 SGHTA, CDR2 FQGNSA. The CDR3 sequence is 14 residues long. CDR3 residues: CASSLQGWAYGYTF. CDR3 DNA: TGTGCCAGCAGCTTACAGGGTTGGGCCTATGGCTACACCTTC.

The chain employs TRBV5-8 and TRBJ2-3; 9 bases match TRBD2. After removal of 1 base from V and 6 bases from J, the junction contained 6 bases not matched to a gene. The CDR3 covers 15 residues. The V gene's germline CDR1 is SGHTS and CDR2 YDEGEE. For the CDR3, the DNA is TGTGCCAGCAGCTTGTTTTTGGCGGGAGGGGATACGCAGTATTTT. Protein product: CASSLFLAGGDTQYF. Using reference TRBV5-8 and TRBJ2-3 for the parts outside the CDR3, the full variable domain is EAGVTQSPTHLIKTRGQQATLRCSPISGHTSVYWYQQALGLGLQFLLWYDEGEERNRGNFPPRFSGRQFPNYSSELNVNALELEDSALYLCASSLFLAGGDTQYFGPGTRLTVL.

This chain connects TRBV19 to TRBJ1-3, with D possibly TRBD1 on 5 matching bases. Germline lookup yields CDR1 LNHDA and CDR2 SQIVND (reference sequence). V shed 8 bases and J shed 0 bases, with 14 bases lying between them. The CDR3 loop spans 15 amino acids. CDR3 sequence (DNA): TGTGCCAGTCGGACGGGGGGGTACTCTGGAAACACCATATATTTT. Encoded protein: CASRTGGYSGNTIYF.

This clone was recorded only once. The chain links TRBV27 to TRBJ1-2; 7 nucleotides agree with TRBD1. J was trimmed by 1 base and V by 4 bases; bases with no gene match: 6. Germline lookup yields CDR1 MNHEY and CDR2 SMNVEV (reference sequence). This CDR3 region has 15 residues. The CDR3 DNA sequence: TGTGCCAGCAGTTCTGGGACAGATTATAACTATGGCTACACCTTC. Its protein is CASSSGTDYNYGYTF.

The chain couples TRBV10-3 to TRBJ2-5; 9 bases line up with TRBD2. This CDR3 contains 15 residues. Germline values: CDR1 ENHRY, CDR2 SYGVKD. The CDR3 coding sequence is TGTGCTAGCGAAGGCCGCGCGGGGGGGCGTGAGACCCAGTACTTC. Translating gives CASEGRAGGRETQYF.

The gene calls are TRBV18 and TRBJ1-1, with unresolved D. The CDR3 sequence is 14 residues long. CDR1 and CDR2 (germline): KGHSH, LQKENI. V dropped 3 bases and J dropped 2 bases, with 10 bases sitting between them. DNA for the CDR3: TGTGCCAGCTCACCTTATTCACTAAACACTGAAGCTTTCTTT. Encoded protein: CASSPYSLNTEAFF.

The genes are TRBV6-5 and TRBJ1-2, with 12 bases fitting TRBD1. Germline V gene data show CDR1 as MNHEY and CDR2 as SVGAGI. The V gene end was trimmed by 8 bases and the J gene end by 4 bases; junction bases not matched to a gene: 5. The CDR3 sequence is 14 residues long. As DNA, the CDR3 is TGTGCCAGCGGGACAGGGGGCGTTCTCTATGGCTACACCTTC. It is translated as CASGTGGVLYGYTF.

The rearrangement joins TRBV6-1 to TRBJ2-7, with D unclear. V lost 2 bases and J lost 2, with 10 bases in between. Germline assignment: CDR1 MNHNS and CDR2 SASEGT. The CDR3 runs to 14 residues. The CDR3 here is CASSEMFRTYEQYF. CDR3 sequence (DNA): TGTGCCAGCAGTGAAATGTTCAGGACCTACGAGCAGTACTTC.

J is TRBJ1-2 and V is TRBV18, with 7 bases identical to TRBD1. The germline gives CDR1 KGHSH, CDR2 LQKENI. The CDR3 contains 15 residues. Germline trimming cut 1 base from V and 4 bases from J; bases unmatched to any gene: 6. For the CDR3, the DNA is TGTGCCAGCTCACCACTTGACAGGGTGACCTATGGCTACACCTTC. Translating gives CASSPLDRVTYGYTF.

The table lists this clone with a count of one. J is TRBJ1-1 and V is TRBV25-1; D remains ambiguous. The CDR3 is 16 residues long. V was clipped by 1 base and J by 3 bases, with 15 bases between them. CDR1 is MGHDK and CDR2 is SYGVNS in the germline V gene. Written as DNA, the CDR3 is TGTGCCAGCAGTGAATTGGTGGGGAAGAGGGACACTGAAGCTTTCTTT. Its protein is CASSELVGKRDTEAFF.

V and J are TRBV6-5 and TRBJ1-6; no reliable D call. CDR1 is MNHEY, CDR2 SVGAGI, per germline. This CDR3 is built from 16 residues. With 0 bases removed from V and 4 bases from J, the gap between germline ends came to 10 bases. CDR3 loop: CASSYSRVSYNSPLHF. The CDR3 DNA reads TGTGCCAGCAGTTACTCGAGGGTTTCGTATAATTCACCCCTCCACTTT.

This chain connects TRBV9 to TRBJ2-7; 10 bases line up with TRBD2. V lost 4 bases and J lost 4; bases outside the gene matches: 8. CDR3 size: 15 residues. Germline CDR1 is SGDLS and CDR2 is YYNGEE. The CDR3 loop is CASSLDSGRAYEQYF. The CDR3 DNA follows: TGTGCCAGCAGCCTAGACAGCGGGAGGGCGTACGAGCAGTACTTC.

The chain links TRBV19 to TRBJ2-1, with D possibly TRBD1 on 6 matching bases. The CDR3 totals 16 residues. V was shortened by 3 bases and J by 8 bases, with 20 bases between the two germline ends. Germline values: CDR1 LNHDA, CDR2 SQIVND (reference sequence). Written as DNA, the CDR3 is TGTGCCAGTAGTATCCCCGCAGGGGCCTCGGGCGATGAGCAGTTCTTC. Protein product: CASSIPAGASGDEQFF. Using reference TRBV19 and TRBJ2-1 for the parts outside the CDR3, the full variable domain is DGGITQSPKYLFRKEGQNVTLSCEQNLNHDAMYWYRQDPGQGLRLIYYSQIVNDFQKGDIAEGYSVSREKKESFPLTVTSAQKNPTAFYLCASSIPAGASGDEQFFGPGTRLTVL.

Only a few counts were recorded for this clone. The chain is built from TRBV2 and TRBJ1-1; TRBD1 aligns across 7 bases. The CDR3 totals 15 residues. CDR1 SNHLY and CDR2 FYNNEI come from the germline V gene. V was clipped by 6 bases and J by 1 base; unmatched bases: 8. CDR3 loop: CASSLPGQQNTEAFF. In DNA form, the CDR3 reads TGTGCCAGCAGCCTACCGGGACAGCAGAACACTGAAGCTTTCTTT.

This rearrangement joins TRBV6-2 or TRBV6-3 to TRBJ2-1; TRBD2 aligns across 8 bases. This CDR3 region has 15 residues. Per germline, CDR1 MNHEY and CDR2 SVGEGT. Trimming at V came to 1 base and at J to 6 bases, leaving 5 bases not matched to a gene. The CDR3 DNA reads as TGTGCCAGCAGTTACTTAGGGCTAGCGGGCAATGAGCAGTTCTTC. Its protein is CASSYLGLAGNEQFF.

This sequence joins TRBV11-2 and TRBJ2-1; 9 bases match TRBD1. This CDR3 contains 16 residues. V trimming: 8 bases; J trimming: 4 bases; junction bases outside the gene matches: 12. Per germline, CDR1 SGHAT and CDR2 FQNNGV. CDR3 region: CASGALGDREYNEQFF. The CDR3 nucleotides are TGTGCCAGCGGGGCTTTGGGGGACAGGGAGTACAATGAGCAGTTCTTC.

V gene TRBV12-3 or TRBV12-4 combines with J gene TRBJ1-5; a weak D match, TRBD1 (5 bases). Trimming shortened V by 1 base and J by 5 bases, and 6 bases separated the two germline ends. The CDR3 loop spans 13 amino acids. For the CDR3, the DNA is TGTGCCAGCAGTTTAGAAGGGGATCAGCCCCAGCATTTT. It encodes CASSLEGDQPQHF.

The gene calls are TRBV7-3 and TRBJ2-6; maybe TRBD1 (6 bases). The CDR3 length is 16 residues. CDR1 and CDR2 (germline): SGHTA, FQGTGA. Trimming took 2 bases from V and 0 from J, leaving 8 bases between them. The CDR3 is CASSLGGFSGANVLTF. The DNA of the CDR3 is TGTGCCAGCAGCTTAGGGGGCTTCTCTGGGGCCAACGTCCTGACTTTC.

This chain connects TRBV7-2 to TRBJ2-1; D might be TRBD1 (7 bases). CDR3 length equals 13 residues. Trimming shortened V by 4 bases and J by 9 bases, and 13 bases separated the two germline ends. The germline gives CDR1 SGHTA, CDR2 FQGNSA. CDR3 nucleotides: TGTGCCAGCAGCTCCGCAGGGGGGAGTGAGCAGTTCTTC. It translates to CASSSAGGSEQFF.

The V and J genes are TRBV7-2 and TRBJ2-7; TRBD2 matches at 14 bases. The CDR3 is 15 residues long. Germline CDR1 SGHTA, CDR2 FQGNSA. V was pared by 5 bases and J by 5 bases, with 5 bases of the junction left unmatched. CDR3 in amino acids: CASSLGTSGSNEQYF. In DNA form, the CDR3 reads TGTGCCAGCAGCCTAGGGACTAGCGGGAGTAACGAGCAGTACTTC.

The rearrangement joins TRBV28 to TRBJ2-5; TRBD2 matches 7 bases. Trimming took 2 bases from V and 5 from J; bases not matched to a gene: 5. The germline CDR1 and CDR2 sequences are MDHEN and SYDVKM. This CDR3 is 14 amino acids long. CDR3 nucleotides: TGTGCCAGCAGTTTAGCGGGACTAATGGAGACCCAGTACTTC. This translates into CASSLAGLMETQYF.